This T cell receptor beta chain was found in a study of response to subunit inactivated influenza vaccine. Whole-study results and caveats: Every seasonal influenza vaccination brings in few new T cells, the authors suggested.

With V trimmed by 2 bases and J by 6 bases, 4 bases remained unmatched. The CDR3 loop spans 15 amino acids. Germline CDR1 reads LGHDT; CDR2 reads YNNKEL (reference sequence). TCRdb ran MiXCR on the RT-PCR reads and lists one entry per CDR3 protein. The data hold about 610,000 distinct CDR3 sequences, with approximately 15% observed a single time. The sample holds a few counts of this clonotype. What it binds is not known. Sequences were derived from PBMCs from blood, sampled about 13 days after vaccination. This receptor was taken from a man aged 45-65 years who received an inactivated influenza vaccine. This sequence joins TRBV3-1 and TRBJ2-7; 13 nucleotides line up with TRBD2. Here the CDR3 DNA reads TGTGCCAGCAGCCAACCGACTAGCGGGGGGCTCGAGCAGTACTTC. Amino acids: CASSQPTSGGLEQYF.